These T cell receptor beta chains were read from a single sample in a study of technical replicates of blood from a handful of donors. Sequencing used immunoSEQ multiplex PCR; TCRdb keeps in-frame clones, though not all of them. The sample lists under 95,000 clones, just under 95% occurring once. The sample comprised T cells isolated from PBMCs. The source of these receptors is a human donor in good health. Each CDR3 is given with its conserved first and last residue. The D gene is left open where the match is weak. Size is stated for part of the rows, as once, few or many counts, or as a class when the clone is expanded.

j_call clone_size d_call v_call cdr3_nt cdr3_aa
TRBJ2-5 - TRBD2 TRBV9 TGTGCCAGCAGTGGGGGGCTCGGGACTAGCGGGGGGCAAGAGACCCAGTACTTC CASSGGLGTSGGQETQYF
TRBJ2-7 - TRBD1 TRBV25-1 TGTGCCAGCAGTTTACAGGGGAGATCTTCCTACGAGCAGTACTTC CASSLQGRSSYEQYF
TRBJ1-1 - - TRBV19 TGTGCCAGTACCCACGGACAGCTTACTGAAGCTTTCTTT CASTHGQLTEAFF
TRBJ1-1 - - TRBV19 TGTGCCAGTAGTGAAGGGGCTGCAGGTACGGCTTTCTTT CASSEGAAGTAFF
TRBJ1-1 - TRBD1 TRBV7-8 TGTGCCAGCAGCCCAGGGACAGGGATAAGCACTGAAGCTTTCTTT CASSPGTGISTEAFF
TRBJ1-4 once - TRBV13 TGTGCCAGCAGCTTATGGACGGGAGGTGAAAAACTGTTTTTT CASSLWTGGEKLFF
TRBJ2-7 - - TRBV7-8 TGTGCCAGCAGCTCCGGCCAGGCAGCCTACGAGCAGTACTTC CASSSGQAAYEQYF
TRBJ2-2 - - TRBV7-3 TGTGCCAGCAGCAGACTGGTGGACACCGGGGAGCTGTTTTTT CASSRLVDTGELFF
TRBJ2-1 - TRBD2 TRBV29-1 TGCAGCGGCCGAAAGCGGGAGGGCCGCAACAATGAGCAGTTCTTC CSGRKREGRNNEQFF
TRBJ2-3 - TRBD2 TRBV4-1 TGCGCCAGCAGCCGCCGCTCGGGGGGGAGCCCCACAGATACGCAGTATTTT CASSRRSGGSPTDTQYF
TRBJ2-7 - - TRBV28 TGTGCCAGCAGTTTGGGTGGTGGCAGGCGATCCTACGAGCAGTACTTC CASSLGGGRRSYEQYF
TRBJ2-3 - - TRBV27 TGTGCCAGCAGTTTATCAGGACAAGGAGCCGGTACAGATACGCAGTATTTT CASSLSGQGAGTDTQYF
TRBJ1-5 few - TRBV18 TGTGCCAGCTCACCAATCTCGGGGGGGCCGGGGGAGCCCCAGCATTTT CASSPISGGPGEPQHF
TRBJ1-5 - TRBD1 TRBV2 TGTGCCAGCAGTCCTACAGGGGTTCATCAGCCCCAGCATTTT CASSPTGVHQPQHF
TRBJ1-2 - TRBD1 TRBV10-3 TGTGCCATCAGTGGCAGATCAGGGGGCGACCTCCTTAACTATGGCTACACCTTC CAISGRSGGDLLNYGYTF
TRBJ1-6 once - TRBV30 TGTGCCTGGAGTCAGGGATTGGGGAATTCACCCCTCCACTTT CAWSQGLGNSPLHF
TRBJ2-3 - - TRBV2 TGTGCCAGCAGTGGCTTGCGGTCCACAGATACGCAGTATTTT CASSGLRSTDTQYF
TRBJ2-5 - - TRBV6-5 TGTGCCAGCAGTTTGGGTTCCGGGGAGGAGACCCAGTACTTC CASSLGSGEETQYF
TRBJ2-7 - TRBD1 TRBV4-1 TGCGCCAGCAGCCAGAAGTCTCACGGGACAGGGGTATACGAGCAGTACTTC CASSQKSHGTGVYEQYF
TRBJ2-3 once - TRBV6-5 TGTGCCAGCAGTTACTCGTGGCCCACAGATACGCAGTATTTT CASSYSWPTDTQYF
TRBJ2-5 - - TRBV7-3 TGTGCCAGCAGCTTATTCGGGGGGCGAGAGACCCAGTACTTC CASSLFGGRETQYF
TRBJ2-1 - TRBD2 TRBV6-5 TGTGCCAGCAGTTTAGCGGGGGGGAATGAGCAGTTCTTC CASSLAGGNEQFF
TRBJ1-2 - TRBD1 TRBV5-4 TGTGCCAGCAGAGGGGACAGCTATGGCTACACCTTC CASRGDSYGYTF
TRBJ1-1 - - TRBV5-6 TGTGCCAGCAGCATACTCGGGAGGGTTTACGCTGAAGCTTTCTTT CASSILGRVYAEAFF
TRBJ2-4 - TRBD2 TRBV19 TGTGCCAGTACGCGGGGGGCCAAAAACATTCAGTACTTC CASTRGAKNIQYF
TRBJ2-7 once TRBD2 TRBV27 TGTGCCAGCAGTTTTAAGGGACTAGCGGGAGCGGGAAGCTCCTACGAGCAGTACTTC CASSFKGLAGAGSSYEQYF
TRBJ1-5 - - TRBV7-9 TGTGCCAGCAGCCCCAGGGGTAGTAGCGATCAGCCCCAGCATTTT CASSPRGSSDQPQHF
TRBJ1-4 - TRBD1 TRBV5-1 TGCGCCAGCAGCTTGGACACGCGGGACAGGGAACCCCCAACTAATGAAAAACTGTTTTTT CASSLDTRDREPPTNEKLFF
TRBJ1-5 - TRBD1 TRBV6-5 TGTGCCAGCAGCCAGGGACAGGGCAATCAGCCCCAGCATTTT CASSQGQGNQPQHF
TRBJ1-2 once TRBD1 TRBV6-5 TGTGCCAGCACCCCCTTGACAGGGGAAGCCTATGGCTACACCTTC CASTPLTGEAYGYTF
TRBJ2-3 - - TRBV2 TGTGCCAGCAGTGTTGACCAAGCGGACACGCAGTATTTT CASSVDQADTQYF
TRBJ1-1 - - TRBV2 TGTGCCAGCACCCCATGGGAGACCATCACTGAAGCTTTCTTT CASTPWETITEAFF
TRBJ2-7 - - TRBV21-1 TGTGCCAGCGAAACACCGCTGGCACTAGAGGACCATGCGCAGTACTTC CASETPLALEDHAQYF
TRBJ1-2 - - TRBV11-2 TGTGCCAGCAGCTTTACAAATGACTATGGCTACACCTTC CASSFTNDYGYTF
TRBJ1-1 - TRBD1 TRBV19 TGTGCCAGCGGGACAGCTACATGGGCGAACACTGAAGCTTTCTTT CASGTATWANTEAFF
TRBJ1-1 - - TRBV7-9 TGTGCCAGCAGCTTCCCAGTTAACACTGAAGCTTTCTTT CASSFPVNTEAFF
TRBJ1-2 - TRBD1 TRBV28 TGTGCCAGCAGTCACCCGGGACAGGGTGGCTATGGCTACACCTTC CASSHPGQGGYGYTF
TRBJ2-7 - TRBD1 TRBV9 TGTGCCAGCAGCGGCGGGACAGGGGGATTCTACGAGCAGTACTTC CASSGGTGGFYEQYF
TRBJ1-4 - - TRBV30 TGTGCCTGGAGTTGGGCAGGGAGGGGCGAAAAACTGTTTTTT CAWSWAGRGEKLFF
TRBJ2-1 - TRBD2 TRBV12-5 TGTGCTAGTGGTTTGGTACTATCGGGACTAGCGGGAGAGCCCCCCCGTAATGAGCAGTTCTTC CASGLVLSGLAGEPPRNEQFF
TRBJ1-2 - TRBD1 TRBV10-3 TGTGCCATCAGTGAGCGGGACAGGGGAGCTGGCTACACCTTC CAISERDRGAGYTF
TRBJ2-2 - TRBD2 TRBV10-2 TGCGCCAGCAGGTGGGCGGGGGGTATGAACACCGGGGAGCTGTTTTTT CASRWAGGMNTGELFF
TRBJ1-1 few - TRBV29-1 TGCAGCGTTGCTAACCAATTGAACACTGAAGCTTTCTTT CSVANQLNTEAFF
TRBJ2-3 - - TRBV6-5 TGTGCCAGCAGTTACTCAAATCCGAGGGAAGAGCAGTATTTT CASSYSNPREEQYF
TRBJ2-5 - TRBD1 TRBV18 TGTGCCAGCTCCCAAGGACAGGGACAAGAGACCCAGTACTTC CASSQGQGQETQYF
TRBJ2-7 - - TRBV25-1 TGTGCCAGCAGTCGGAGTACCTCCTACGAGCAGTACTTC CASSRSTSYEQYF
TRBJ2-5 once - TRBV7-9 TGTGCCAGCAGCCCCGCGCTTCCAGAGACCCAGTACTTC CASSPALPETQYF
TRBJ2-7 - - TRBV5-6 TGTGCCAGCAGCTCCACCGGGGAGAGGTACGAGCAGTACTTC CASSSTGERYEQYF
TRBJ1-3 - - TRBV5-1 TGCGCCAGCAGCCCGACAGTCTCCGGAAACACCATATATTTT CASSPTVSGNTIYF
TRBJ2-2 - - TRBV5-4 TGTGCCAGCAGCTTGGGAGGGCTGGACACCGGGGAGCTGTTTTTT CASSLGGLDTGELFF
TRBJ1-1 - TRBD1 TRBV29-1 TGCAGCGCACAGACAGGGCCTTTTAGGAACACTGAAGCTTTCTTT CSAQTGPFRNTEAFF
TRBJ2-3 once - TRBV29-1 TGCAGCGTTGAGGTACAGGTTTGGAGAGATACGCAGTATTTT CSVEVQVWRDTQYF
TRBJ2-7 - TRBD1 TRBV4-1 TGCGCCAGCAGCCAAGTCGGGACAGGGGCTGACGAGCAGTACTTC CASSQVGTGADEQYF
TRBJ1-2 - TRBD1 TRBV4-1 TGCGCCAGCAGCCAAGGAGGGACAGGCCCTAGGTATGGCTACACCTTC CASSQGGTGPRYGYTF